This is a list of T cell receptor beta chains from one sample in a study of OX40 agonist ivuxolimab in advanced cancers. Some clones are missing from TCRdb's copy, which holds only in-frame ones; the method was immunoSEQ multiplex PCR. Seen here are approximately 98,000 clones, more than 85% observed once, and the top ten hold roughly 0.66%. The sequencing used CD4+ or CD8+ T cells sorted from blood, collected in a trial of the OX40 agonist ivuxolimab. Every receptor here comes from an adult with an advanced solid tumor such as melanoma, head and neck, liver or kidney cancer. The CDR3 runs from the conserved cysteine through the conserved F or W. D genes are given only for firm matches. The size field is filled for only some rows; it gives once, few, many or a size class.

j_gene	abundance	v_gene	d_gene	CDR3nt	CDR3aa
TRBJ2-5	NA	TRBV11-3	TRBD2	TGTGCCAGCAGCTTAGATGGGGGGGACCGTGAGACCCAGTACTTC	CASSLDGGDRETQYF
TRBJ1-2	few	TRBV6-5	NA	TGTGCCAGCAGTTACTCAGGGGGTGCTAACTATGGCTACACCTTC	CASSYSGGANYGYTF
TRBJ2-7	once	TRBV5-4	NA	TGTGCCAGCAGCTTGGCGGGGACGGTCTCCTACGAGCAGTACTTC	CASSLAGTVSYEQYF
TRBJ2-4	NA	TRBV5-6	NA	TGTGCCAGCAGCACTAGATATGAGGTTCAGTACTTC	CASSTRYEVQYF
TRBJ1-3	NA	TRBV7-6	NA	TGTGCCAGCAGCTTAACGGGGCCTGGAAACACCATATATTTT	CASSLTGPGNTIYF
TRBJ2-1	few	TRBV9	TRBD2	TGTGCCAGCAGCGCGGGACTAGCGGGAAGGAATGAGCAGTTCTTC	CASSAGLAGRNEQFF
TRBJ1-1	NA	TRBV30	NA	TGTGCCTGGACTACAGGGAGGACTGAAGCTTTCTTT	CAWTTGRTEAFF
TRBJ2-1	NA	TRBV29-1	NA	TGCAGCGTTGAACCTCCGGGACGGCAATACAATGAGCAGTTCTTC	CSVEPPGRQYNEQFF
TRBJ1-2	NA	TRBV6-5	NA	TGTGCCAGCAGTGAAGCGGGGGGCACCTTC	CASSEAGGTF
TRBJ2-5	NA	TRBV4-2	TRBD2	TGTGCCAGCAGCCCGCTAGCGGGAGGAGGAGAGACCCAGTACTTC	CASSPLAGGGETQYF
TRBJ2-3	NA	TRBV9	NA	TGTGCCAGCAGCGTCGACAGACGCGGGACAGATACGCAGTATTTT	CASSVDRRGTDTQYF
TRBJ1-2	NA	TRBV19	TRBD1	TGTGCCAGTAGTCCGCCCGGGACAGGACAATTCTATGGCTACACCTTC	CASSPPGTGQFYGYTF
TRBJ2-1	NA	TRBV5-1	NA	TGCGCCAGCAGCTTGGGCCCCATGGGAATTGGTGGGAGCAATGAGCAGTTCTTC	CASSLGPMGIGGSNEQFF
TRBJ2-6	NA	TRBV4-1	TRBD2	TGCGCCAGCAGCCAAGGAGTAGCGGGAGCTGGGGCCAACGTCCTGACTTTC	CASSQGVAGAGANVLTF
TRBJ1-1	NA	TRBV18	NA	TGTGCCAGCTCACTGTCTCGGCAGAACACTGAAGCTTTCTTT	CASSLSRQNTEAFF
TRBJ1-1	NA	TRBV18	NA	TGTGCCAGCTCACCAAGAGGCAGTGAGCCCGGCACTGAAGCTTTCTTT	CASSPRGSEPGTEAFF
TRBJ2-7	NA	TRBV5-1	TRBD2	TGCGCCAGCAGCGCAGCGGGACCCTCCTACGAGCAGTACTTC	CASSAAGPSYEQYF
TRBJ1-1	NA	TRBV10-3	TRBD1	TGTGCCATCAGTGAGTCGTGGGCAGGGGGCAAGGTGAACACTGAAGCTTTCTTT	CAISESWAGGKVNTEAFF
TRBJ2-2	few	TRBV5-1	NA	TGCGCCAGCAGCTTGGACGACGCTTTAGCGGAGCTGTTTTTT	CASSLDDALAELFF
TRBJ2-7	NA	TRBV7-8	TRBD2	TGTGCCAGCAGCTTAGCCCCGGGAGGGACCTACGAGCAGTACTTC	CASSLAPGGTYEQYF
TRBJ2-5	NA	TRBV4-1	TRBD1	TGCGCCAGCAGCCAAACAGGGGGCTGGCAAGAGACCCAGTACTTC	CASSQTGGWQETQYF
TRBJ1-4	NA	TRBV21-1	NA	TGTGCCAGCAGCAAGGGGGGCAGGGGGTTTGAAAAACTGTTTTTT	CASSKGGRGFEKLFF
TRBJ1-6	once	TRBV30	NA	TGTGCCTGGAGTGTACCCCCCCCGGGTTCACCCCTCCACTTT	CAWSVPPPGSPLHF
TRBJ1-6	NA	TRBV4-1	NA	TGCGCCAGCCGCGACCAACAGGGAGATGGTTCACCCCTCCACTTT	CASRDQQGDGSPLHF
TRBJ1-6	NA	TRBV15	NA	TGTGCCACCAGCAGAGATATCATGGGGGAACGAAATTCACCCCTCCACTTT	CATSRDIMGERNSPLHF
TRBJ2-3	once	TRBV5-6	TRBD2	TGTGCCAGCAGCTTGAGTGCGGCGGGAGATCCGGCAGATACGCAGTATTTT	CASSLSAAGDPADTQYF
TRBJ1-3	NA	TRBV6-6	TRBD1	TGTGCCAGCAGTTACGGGACAGCGGGAAACACCATATATTTT	CASSYGTAGNTIYF
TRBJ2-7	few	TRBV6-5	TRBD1	TGTGCCAGCAGTTACCGTCGGACAGGGACCTACGAGCAGTACTTC	CASSYRRTGTYEQYF
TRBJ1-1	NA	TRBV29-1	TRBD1	TGCAGCGCTACGACAGGGGGAGGCACTGAAGCTTTCTTT	CSATTGGGTEAFF
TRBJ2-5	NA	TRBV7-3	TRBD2	TGTGCCAGCAGCTATAAACATCCTGGACTAGCGGAGACCCAGTACTTC	CASSYKHPGLAETQYF
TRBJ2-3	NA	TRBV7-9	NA	TGTGCCAGCAGCCCTCTGACCGTAAAATACACAGATACGCAGTATTTT	CASSPLTVKYTDTQYF
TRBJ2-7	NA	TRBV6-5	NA	TGTGCCAGCACTAGCGCCTCCTACGAGCAGTACTTC	CASTSASYEQYF